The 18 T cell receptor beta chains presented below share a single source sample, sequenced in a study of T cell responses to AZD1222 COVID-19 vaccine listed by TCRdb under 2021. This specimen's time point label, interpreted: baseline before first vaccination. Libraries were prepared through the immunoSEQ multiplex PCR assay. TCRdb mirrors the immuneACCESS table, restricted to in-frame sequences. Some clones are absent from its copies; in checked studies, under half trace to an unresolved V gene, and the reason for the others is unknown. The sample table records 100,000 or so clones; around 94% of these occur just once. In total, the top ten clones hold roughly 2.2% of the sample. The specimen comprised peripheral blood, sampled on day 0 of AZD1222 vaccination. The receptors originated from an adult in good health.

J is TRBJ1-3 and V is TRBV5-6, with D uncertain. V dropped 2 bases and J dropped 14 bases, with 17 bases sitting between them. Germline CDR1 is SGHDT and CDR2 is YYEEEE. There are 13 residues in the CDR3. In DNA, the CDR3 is TGTGCCAGCAGCTTAGGTCTCCTACCCCGTTTATATTTT. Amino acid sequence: CASSLGLLPRLYF.

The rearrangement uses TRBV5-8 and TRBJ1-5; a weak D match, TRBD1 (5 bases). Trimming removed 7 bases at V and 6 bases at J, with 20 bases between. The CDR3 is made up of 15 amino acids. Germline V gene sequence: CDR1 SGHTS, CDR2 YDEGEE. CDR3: CASSKGTVQCQPQHF. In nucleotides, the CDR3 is TGTGCCAGCTCGAAGGGGACGGTGCAATGTCAGCCCCAGCATTTT.

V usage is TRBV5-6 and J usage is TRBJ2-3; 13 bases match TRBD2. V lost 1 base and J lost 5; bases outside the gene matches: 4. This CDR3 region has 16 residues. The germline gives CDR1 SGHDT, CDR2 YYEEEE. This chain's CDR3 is CASSLPLAGGQDTQYF. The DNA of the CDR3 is TGTGCCAGCAGCTTGCCACTAGCGGGAGGGCAAGATACGCAGTATTTT.

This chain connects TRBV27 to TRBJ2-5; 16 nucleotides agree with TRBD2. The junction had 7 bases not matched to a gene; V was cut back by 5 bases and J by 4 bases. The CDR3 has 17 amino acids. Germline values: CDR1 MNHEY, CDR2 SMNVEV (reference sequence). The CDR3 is CASSPGLAGGPGETQYF. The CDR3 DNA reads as TGTGCCAGCAGTCCGGGACTAGCGGGAGGGCCGGGAGAGACCCAGTACTTC.

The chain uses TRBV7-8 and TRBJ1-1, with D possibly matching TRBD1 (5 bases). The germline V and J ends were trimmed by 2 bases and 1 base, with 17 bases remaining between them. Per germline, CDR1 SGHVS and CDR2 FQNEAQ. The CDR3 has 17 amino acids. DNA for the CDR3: TGTGCCAGCAGCTTAATAGGGACTGGTTGGCAGAACACTGAAGCTTTCTTT. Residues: CASSLIGTGWQNTEAFF.

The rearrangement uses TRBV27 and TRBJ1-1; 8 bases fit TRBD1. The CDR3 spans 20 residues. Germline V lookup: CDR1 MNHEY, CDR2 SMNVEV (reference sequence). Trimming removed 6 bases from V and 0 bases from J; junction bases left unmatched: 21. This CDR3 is CASSRQGRGLIGALNTEAFF. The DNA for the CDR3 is TGTGCCAGCAGCAGACAGGGGCGAGGCCTAATTGGGGCCCTGAACACTGAAGCTTTCTTT.

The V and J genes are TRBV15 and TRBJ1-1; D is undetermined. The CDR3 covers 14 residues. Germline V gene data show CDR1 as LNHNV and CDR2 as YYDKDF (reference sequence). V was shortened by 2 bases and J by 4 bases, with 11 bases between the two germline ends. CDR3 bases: TGTGCCACCAGCAGATTTCGGACGACCACTGAAGCTTTCTTT. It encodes CATSRFRTTTEAFF.

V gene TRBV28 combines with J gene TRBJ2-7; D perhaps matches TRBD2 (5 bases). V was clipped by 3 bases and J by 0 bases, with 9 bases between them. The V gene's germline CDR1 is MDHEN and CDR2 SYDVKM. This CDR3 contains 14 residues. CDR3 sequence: CASSFGSASYEQYF. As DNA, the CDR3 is TGTGCCAGCAGTTTTGGGAGCGCCTCCTACGAGCAGTACTTC.

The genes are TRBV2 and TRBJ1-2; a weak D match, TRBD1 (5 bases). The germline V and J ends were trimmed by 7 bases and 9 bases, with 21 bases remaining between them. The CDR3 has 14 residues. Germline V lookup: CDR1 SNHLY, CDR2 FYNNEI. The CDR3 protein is CASKIRAGSSSYTF. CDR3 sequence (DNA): TGTGCCAGCAAGATCAGGGCGGGAAGTTCTAGCTACACCTTC.

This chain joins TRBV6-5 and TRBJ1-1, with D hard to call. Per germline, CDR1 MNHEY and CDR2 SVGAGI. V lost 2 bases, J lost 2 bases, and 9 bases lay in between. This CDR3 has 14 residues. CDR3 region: CASSYGEGNTEAFF. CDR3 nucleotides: TGTGCCAGCAGTTACGGGGAGGGAAACACTGAAGCTTTCTTT.

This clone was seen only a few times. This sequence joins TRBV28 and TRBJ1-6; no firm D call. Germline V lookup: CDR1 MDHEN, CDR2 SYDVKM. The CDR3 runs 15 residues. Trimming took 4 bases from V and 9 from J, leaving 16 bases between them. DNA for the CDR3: TGTGCCAGCAGTTCCGACGCGGGTAGTATTTCACCCCTCCACTTT. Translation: CASSSDAGSISPLHF.

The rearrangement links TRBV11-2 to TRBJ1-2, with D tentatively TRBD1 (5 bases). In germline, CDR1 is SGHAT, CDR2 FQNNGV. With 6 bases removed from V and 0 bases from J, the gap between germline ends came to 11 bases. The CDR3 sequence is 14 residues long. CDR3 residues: CASRRPGSNYGYTF. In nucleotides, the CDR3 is TGTGCCAGCAGGCGACCAGGGTCTAACTATGGCTACACCTTC.

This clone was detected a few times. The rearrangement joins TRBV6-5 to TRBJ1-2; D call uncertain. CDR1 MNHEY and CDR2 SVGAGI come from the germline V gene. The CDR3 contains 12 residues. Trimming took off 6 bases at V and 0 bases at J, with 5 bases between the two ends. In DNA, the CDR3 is TGTGCCAGCAGACAAGCTAACTATGGCTACACCTTC. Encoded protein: CASRQANYGYTF.

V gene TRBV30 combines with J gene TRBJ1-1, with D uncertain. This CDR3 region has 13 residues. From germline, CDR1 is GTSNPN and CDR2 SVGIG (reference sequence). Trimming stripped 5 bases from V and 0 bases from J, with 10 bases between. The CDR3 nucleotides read TGTGCCTGGGGCACTCAGATGAACACTGAAGCTTTCTTT. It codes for CAWGTQMNTEAFF.

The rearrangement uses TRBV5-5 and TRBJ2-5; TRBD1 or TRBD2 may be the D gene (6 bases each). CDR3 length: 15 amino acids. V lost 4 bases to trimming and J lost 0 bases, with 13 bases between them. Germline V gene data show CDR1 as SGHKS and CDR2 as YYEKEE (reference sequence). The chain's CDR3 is CASSRGAGYQETQYF. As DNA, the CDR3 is TGTGCCAGCAGCAGGGGGGCGGGGTACCAAGAGACCCAGTACTTC.

Here the CDR3 DNA reads TGTGCCACCAGTGTAGCGGGAGTTTCCTACAATGAGCAGTTCTTC. Amino acids: CATSVAGVSYNEQFF. The V gene is TRBV24-1, the J gene TRBJ2-1, with 9 bases matching TRBD2. Trimming cost V 5 bases and J 1 base; bases outside gene matches: 2. The CDR3 has 15 residues. Germline V CDR1 and CDR2: KGHDR, SFDVKD.

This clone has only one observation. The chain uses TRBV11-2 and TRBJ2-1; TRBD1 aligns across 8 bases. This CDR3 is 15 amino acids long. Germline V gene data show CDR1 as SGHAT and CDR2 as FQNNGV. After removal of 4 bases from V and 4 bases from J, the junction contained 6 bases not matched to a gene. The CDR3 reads CASSSGQGKYNEQFF. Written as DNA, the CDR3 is TGTGCCAGCAGCTCAGGACAGGGAAAATACAATGAGCAGTTCTTC.

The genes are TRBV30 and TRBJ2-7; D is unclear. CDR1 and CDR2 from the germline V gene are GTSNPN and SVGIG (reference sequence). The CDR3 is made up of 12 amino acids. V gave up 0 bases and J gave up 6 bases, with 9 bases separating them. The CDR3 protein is CAWSVRGAEQYF. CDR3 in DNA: TGTGCCTGGAGTGTACGTGGAGCCGAGCAGTACTTC.